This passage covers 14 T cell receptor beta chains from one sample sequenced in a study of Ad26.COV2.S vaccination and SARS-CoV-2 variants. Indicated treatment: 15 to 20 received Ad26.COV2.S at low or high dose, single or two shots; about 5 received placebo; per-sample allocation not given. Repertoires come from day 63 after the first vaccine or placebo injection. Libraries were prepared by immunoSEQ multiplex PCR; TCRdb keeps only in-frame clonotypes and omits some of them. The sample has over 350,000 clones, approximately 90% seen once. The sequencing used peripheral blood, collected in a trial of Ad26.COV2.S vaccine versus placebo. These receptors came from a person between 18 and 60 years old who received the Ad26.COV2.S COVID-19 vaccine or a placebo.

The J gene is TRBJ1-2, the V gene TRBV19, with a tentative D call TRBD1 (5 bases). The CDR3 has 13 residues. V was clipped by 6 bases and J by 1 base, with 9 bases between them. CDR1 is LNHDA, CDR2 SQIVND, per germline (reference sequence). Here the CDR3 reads CASRTDINYGYTF. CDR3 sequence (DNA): TGTGCCAGTAGGACGGACATTAACTATGGCTACACCTTC.

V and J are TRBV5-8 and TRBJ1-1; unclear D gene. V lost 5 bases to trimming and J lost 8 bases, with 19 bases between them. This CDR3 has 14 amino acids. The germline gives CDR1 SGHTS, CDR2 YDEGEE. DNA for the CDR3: TGTGCCAGCAGGGCCTTTAAAAGGGCGGCAGAAGCTTTCTTT. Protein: CASRAFKRAAEAFF.

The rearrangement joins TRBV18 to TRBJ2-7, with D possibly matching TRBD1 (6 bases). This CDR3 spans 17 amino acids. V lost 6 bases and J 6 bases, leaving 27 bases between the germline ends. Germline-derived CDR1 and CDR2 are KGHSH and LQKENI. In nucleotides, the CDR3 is TGTGCCAGCTCCCAAACAACAGGGACCATCTTGGGGCCCGAGCAGTACTTC. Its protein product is CASSQTTGTILGPEQYF.

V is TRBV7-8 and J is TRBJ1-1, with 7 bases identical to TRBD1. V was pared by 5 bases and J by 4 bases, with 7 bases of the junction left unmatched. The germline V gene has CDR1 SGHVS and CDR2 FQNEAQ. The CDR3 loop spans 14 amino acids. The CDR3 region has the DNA TGTGCCAGCAGCCGGGACAGCCGTCGCACTGAAGCTTTCTTT. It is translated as CASSRDSRRTEAFF.

CDR3: CASSILWGGNQPQHF. CDR3 nucleotides: TGTGCCAGTAGTATATTATGGGGAGGAAATCAGCCCCAGCATTTT. This chain joins TRBV19 and TRBJ1-5; D gene uncertain. In germline, CDR1 is LNHDA, CDR2 SQIVND (reference sequence). The V gene lost 2 bases and the J gene lost 4 bases, with 12 bases spanning the gap. The CDR3 covers 15 residues. Drawing the rest from reference TRBV19 and TRBJ1-5, the complete variable domain is DGGITQSPKYLFRKEGQNVTLSCEQNLNHDAMYWYRQDPGQGLRLIYYSQIVNDFQKGDIAEGYSVSREKKESFPLTVTSAQKNPTAFYLCASSILWGGNQPQHFGDGTRLSIL.

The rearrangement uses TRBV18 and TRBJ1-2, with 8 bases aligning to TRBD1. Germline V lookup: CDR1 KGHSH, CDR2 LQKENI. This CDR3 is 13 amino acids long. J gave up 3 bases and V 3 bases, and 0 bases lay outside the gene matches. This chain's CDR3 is CASSPGQDYGYTF. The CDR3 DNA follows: TGTGCCAGCTCACCGGGACAGGACTATGGCTACACCTTC.

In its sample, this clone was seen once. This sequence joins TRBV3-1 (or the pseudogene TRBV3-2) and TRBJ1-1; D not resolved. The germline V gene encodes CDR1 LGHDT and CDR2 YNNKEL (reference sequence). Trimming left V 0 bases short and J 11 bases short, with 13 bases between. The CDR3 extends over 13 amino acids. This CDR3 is CASSQEGLNRAFF. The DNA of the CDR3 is TGTGCCAGCAGCCAAGAAGGACTAAACCGGGCTTTCTTT.

The CDR3 bases are TGTGCCAGCAGCCAAGCACAGGGGGCCGGTGAAAAACTGTTTTTT. It encodes CASSQAQGAGEKLFF. V usage is TRBV3-1 (or the pseudogene TRBV3-2) and J usage is TRBJ1-4; 9 nucleotides match TRBD1. Trimming took 1 base from V and 7 from J; bases not matched to a gene: 4. CDR1 is LGHDT and CDR2 is YNNKEL in the germline V gene (reference sequence). This CDR3 has 15 amino acids.

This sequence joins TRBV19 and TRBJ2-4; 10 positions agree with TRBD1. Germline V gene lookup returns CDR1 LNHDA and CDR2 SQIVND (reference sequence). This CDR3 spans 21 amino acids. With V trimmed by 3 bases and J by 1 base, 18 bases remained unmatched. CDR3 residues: CASSILPPGQGILRAKNIQYF. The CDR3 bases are TGTGCCAGTAGTATTTTGCCACCGGGACAGGGGATCCTCCGGGCCAAAAACATTCAGTACTTC.

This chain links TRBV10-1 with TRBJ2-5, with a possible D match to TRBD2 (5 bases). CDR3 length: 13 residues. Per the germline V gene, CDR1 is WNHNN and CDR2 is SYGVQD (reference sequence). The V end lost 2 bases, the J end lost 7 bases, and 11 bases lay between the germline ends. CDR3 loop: CASSESTRGTQYF. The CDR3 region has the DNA TGCGCCAGCAGTGAGAGTACTCGGGGGACCCAGTACTTC.

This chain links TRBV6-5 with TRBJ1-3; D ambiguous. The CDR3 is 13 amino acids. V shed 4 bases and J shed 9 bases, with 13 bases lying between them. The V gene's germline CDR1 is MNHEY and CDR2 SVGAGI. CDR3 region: CASSLEGESTIYF. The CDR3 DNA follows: TGTGCCAGCAGTTTAGAGGGCGAAAGCACCATATATTTT.

CDR3 in amino acids: CASSKGVGAFF. CDR3 in DNA: TGTGCCAGCAGCAAAGGGGTGGGGGCTTTCTTT. This chain links TRBV21-1 with TRBJ1-1. TRBV21-1 is shown as a pseudogene. The length of the CDR3 is 11 residues.

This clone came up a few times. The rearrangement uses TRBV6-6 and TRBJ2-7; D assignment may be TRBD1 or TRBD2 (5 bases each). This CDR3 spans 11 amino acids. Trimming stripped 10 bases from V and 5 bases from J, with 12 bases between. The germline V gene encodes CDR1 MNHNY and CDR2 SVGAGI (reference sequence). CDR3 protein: CAMGPGDEQYF. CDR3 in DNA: TGTGCCATGGGACCCGGAGACGAGCAGTACTTC.

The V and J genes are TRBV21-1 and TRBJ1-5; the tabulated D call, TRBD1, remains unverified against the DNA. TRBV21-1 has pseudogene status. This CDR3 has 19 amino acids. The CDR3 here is CASSKLPGTGCFRNQPQHF. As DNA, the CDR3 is TGTGCCAGCAGCAAATTACCAGGGACAGGGTGCTTTAGGAATCAGCCCCAGCATTTT.